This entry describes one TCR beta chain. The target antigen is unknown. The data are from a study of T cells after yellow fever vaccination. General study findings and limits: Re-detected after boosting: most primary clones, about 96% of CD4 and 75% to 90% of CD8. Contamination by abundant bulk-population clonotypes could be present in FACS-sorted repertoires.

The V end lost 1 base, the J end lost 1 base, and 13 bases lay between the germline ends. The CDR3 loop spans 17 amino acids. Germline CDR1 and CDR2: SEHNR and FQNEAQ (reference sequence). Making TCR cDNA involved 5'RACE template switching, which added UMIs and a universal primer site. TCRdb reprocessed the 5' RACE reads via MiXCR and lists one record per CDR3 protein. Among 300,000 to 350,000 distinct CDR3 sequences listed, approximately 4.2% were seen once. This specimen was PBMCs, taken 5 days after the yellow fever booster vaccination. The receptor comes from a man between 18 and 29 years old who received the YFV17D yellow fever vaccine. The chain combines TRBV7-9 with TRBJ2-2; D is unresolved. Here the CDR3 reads CASSLVPTPLNTGELFF. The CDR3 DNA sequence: TGTGCCAGCAGCTTAGTTCCCACTCCTTTGAACACCGGGGAGCTGTTTTTT.